Listed below are T cell receptor beta chains from one sample, sequenced in a study of T cell responses to AZD1222 COVID-19 vaccine. TCRdb's copy holds only in-frame clones and misses some; the assay was immunoSEQ multiplex PCR. Among about 90,000 clones, roughly 89% were seen once, and the ten largest hold around 5.2%. The sample here was peripheral blood, taken on day 0 of MenACWY control vaccination. These receptors all stem from an adult in good health. Both conserved end residues are part of each CDR3. Each record gives: V gene, clone size, D gene, J gene, CDR3 DNA, CDR3 protein. The D gene is left open where the match is weak. Rows may omit the clone size; those that give it use once, few, many or a size class.

v_gene: TRBV29-1; abundance: NA; d_gene: NA; j_gene: TRBJ2-2; CDR3nt: TGCAGCGTTGACAGGAACACCGGGGAGCTGTTTTTT; CDR3aa: CSVDRNTGELFF
v_gene: TRBV5-1; abundance: few; d_gene: TRBD2; j_gene: TRBJ2-1; CDR3nt: TGCGCCAGCAGCTTGGAAACTAGCGCAACGGAGCAGTTCTTC; CDR3aa: CASSLETSATEQFF
v_gene: TRBV5-1; abundance: NA; d_gene: NA; j_gene: TRBJ2-3; CDR3nt: TGCGCCAGCAGCTTGGCGGCGGTGGGGGATACGCAGTATTTT; CDR3aa: CASSLAAVGDTQYF
v_gene: TRBV10-3; abundance: NA; d_gene: NA; j_gene: TRBJ1-2; CDR3nt: TGTGCCATCAGTGATGTTCTCAACTATGGCTACACCTTC; CDR3aa: CAISDVLNYGYTF
v_gene: TRBV27; abundance: NA; d_gene: NA; j_gene: TRBJ1-5; CDR3nt: TGTGCCAGCAGTCGGGCCAAGGGAGACCAGCCCCAGCATTTT; CDR3aa: CASSRAKGDQPQHF
v_gene: TRBV18; abundance: NA; d_gene: NA; j_gene: TRBJ1-5; CDR3nt: TGTGCCAGCTCACCAATGGACAATCAGCCCCAGCATTTT; CDR3aa: CASSPMDNQPQHF
v_gene: TRBV2; abundance: NA; d_gene: NA; j_gene: TRBJ1-2; CDR3nt: TGTGCCAGCAGTGAAAACACCGTCGGGGGCTACACCTTC; CDR3aa: CASSENTVGGYTF
v_gene: TRBV5-1; abundance: NA; d_gene: NA; j_gene: TRBJ2-3; CDR3nt: TGCGCCAGCAACTTAGAGGGGGTCGGTGCAGATACGCAGTATTTT; CDR3aa: CASNLEGVGADTQYF
v_gene: TRBV19; abundance: NA; d_gene: TRBD1; j_gene: TRBJ1-1; CDR3nt: TGTGCCAGTATGGCGGACAGGGAACTCACTGAAGCTTTCTTT; CDR3aa: CASMADRELTEAFF
v_gene: TRBV5-1; abundance: NA; d_gene: TRBD2; j_gene: TRBJ2-1; CDR3nt: TGCGCCAGCAGCTTGCCTTTAGCGGGAGCGGAGGAGCAGTTCTTC; CDR3aa: CASSLPLAGAEEQFF
v_gene: TRBV7-9; abundance: NA; d_gene: NA; j_gene: TRBJ2-5; CDR3nt: TGTGCCAGCAGCTTAAAGCCCCAAGAGACCCAGTACTTC; CDR3aa: CASSLKPQETQYF
v_gene: TRBV6-1; abundance: NA; d_gene: NA; j_gene: TRBJ1-2; CDR3nt: TGTGCCAGCAGTGAAAATGTTGCGGGGACGTATGGCTACACCTTC; CDR3aa: CASSENVAGTYGYTF
v_gene: TRBV12-3/TRBV12-4; abundance: few; d_gene: TRBD2; j_gene: TRBJ2-1; CDR3nt: TGTGCCAGCAGTCCGACTAGCGGGGGTGAGCAGTTCTTC; CDR3aa: CASSPTSGGEQFF
v_gene: TRBV14; abundance: NA; d_gene: NA; j_gene: TRBJ1-3; CDR3nt: TGTGCCAGCAGCTATGTAAGAAACACCATATATTTT; CDR3aa: CASSYVRNTIYF
v_gene: TRBV7-2; abundance: NA; d_gene: NA; j_gene: TRBJ2-1; CDR3nt: TGTGCCAGCAGCTTATTGGGTGGGCAGTTCTTC; CDR3aa: CASSLLGGQFF
v_gene: TRBV10-3; abundance: NA; d_gene: NA; j_gene: TRBJ2-7; CDR3nt: TGTGCCATCAGTGAGTCTGCCACCTCAAGTGAGCAGTACTTC; CDR3aa: CAISESATSSEQYF
v_gene: TRBV28; abundance: NA; d_gene: NA; j_gene: TRBJ2-1; CDR3nt: TGTGCCAGCAGCCGGACAGAGCAGTTCTTC; CDR3aa: CASSRTEQFF
v_gene: TRBV4-1; abundance: NA; d_gene: NA; j_gene: TRBJ1-2; CDR3nt: TGCGCCAGCAGCCAAGATAAAGGGGCCTCGGTAAGCTACACCTTC; CDR3aa: CASSQDKGASVSYTF
v_gene: TRBV9; abundance: once; d_gene: NA; j_gene: TRBJ1-2; CDR3nt: TGTGCCAGCAGCGGAGGGGCAGGTTATGGCTACACCTTC; CDR3aa: CASSGGAGYGYTF
v_gene: TRBV4-2; abundance: NA; d_gene: NA; j_gene: TRBJ2-7; CDR3nt: TGTGCCAGCAGCCAAGAACAGGGCAGGGGCTACGAGCAGTACTTC; CDR3aa: CASSQEQGRGYEQYF
v_gene: TRBV6-2/TRBV6-3; abundance: NA; d_gene: NA; j_gene: TRBJ1-2; CDR3nt: TGTGCCAGCAGTGCAACAGATCGACGGTACTATGGCTACACCTTC; CDR3aa: CASSATDRRYYGYTF
v_gene: TRBV3-1/TRBV3-2; abundance: NA; d_gene: NA; j_gene: TRBJ1-2; CDR3nt: TGTGCCAGCAGCCAGACGACGGATTATGGCTACACCTTC; CDR3aa: CASSQTTDYGYTF
v_gene: TRBV5-5; abundance: NA; d_gene: NA; j_gene: TRBJ1-5; CDR3nt: TGTGCCAGCAGCTTGGGGGGTTATAGCAATCAGCCCCAGCATTTT; CDR3aa: CASSLGGYSNQPQHF